The entry below describes one T cell receptor beta chain. In the authors' workflow: Researchers report that nucleated cell counts were estimated from reference gene primer amplification. This table comes from immunoSEQ multiplex PCR, and its TCRdb copy is limited to in-frame clones, with some not included. That table is the source of V, J and clone size, and D and trimming were worked out from the DNA. Of roughly 410,000 clones listed, over 75% were seen once; the top ten hold about 1.6%. The data were taken from a study of blood T cell repertoires in COVID-19. On the study more broadly: The origin of the acute and convalescent COVID-19 samples was the United States, Italy and Spain.

Per germline, CDR1 SGHTA and CDR2 FQGNSA. The CDR3 has 14 amino acids. V lost 4 bases and J lost 8; bases outside the gene matches: 8. What was sequenced was peripheral blood. This clonotype was obtained from a woman aged 40 to 55 with COVID-19, enrolled during active disease. The V and J genes are TRBV7-2 and TRBJ1-3; 7 nucleotides match TRBD1. Here the CDR3 DNA reads TGTGCCAGCAGCTCCGGGACAGTGGTTGACACCATATATTTT. It encodes CASSSGTVVDTIYF.